A single sample is the source of the 18 T cell receptor beta chains below, sequenced in a study of tumor and adjacent non-tumor tissue in lung cancer. A modified ARM-PCR protocol with three rounds of nested PCR amplified TCRbeta. TCRdb called the multiplex PCR reads again in MiXCR, with one record for every CDR3 protein. The table lists 90,000 to 110,000 distinct CDR3 sequences, roughly 80% of them singletons, with 35% to 40% in the top ten. This sample's RNA came from whole unsorted tissue. Material for sequencing was lung tumor tissue. The receptors shown here come from a woman aged 55-70 years with non-small cell lung cancer.

In the case of this clonotype: At one of its ends the junction is not consistent with the germline gene, which may arise from a read error. This chain connects TRBV11-2 to TRBJ2-5; D is possibly TRBD1 (6 bases). Germline CDR1 SGHAT, CDR2 FQNNGV. The CDR3 has 14 residues. In nucleotides, the CDR3 is TGTGCCAGCAGTCAACAGGGCGGTCAAGAGACCCAACACTTC. Its translation is CASSQQGGQETQHF.

The chain has TRBV28 and TRBJ2-7; 9 bases agree with TRBD1. Unmatched junction bases numbered 11, after V lost 8 bases and J lost 6 bases. The CDR3 runs to 14 residues. The germline CDR1 and CDR2 sequences are MDHEN and SYDVKM. The CDR3 sequence is CASGPRDRVSEQYF. The CDR3 nucleotides are TGTGCCAGCGGGCCCCGGGACAGGGTTTCCGAGCAGTACTTC.

Worth noting for this clonotype: A read error may produce the germline difference seen at one junction end. V gene TRBV11-2 combines with J gene TRBJ2-7, with 12 bases matching TRBD2. Germline values: CDR1 SGHAT, CDR2 FQNNGV. This CDR3 comprises 19 residues. The CDR3 here is CASSLRTASGRALLGEQYF. The CDR3 nucleotides are TGTGCCAGCAGCTTAAGGACGGCTAGCGGGAGGGCCCTCTTGGGGGAGCAGTATTTC.

In regard to this clonotype: As the CDR3 is not closed by the conserved phenylalanine or tryptophan, this likely results from a read error. The chain carries TRBV11-2 and TRBJ2-7; D is perhaps TRBD1 or TRBD2 (5 bases each). Germline V gene lookup returns CDR1 SGHAT and CDR2 FQNNGV. V gave up 6 bases and J gave up 4 bases, with 16 bases separating them. This CDR3 has 14 amino acids. This chain's CDR3 is CASSWDRGEYEQYS. DNA for the CDR3: TGTGCCAGCAGTTGGGACCGCGGAGAATACGAGCAGTACTCT.

On this clonotype: The missing conserved phenylalanine or tryptophan at the end of this CDR3 makes a read error likely. The chain employs TRBV11-3 and TRBJ1-1; D may be TRBD1 (5 bases). With 5 bases removed from V and 7 bases from J, the gap between germline ends came to 23 bases. CDR3 length: 16 amino acids. CDR1 is SGHNT, CDR2 YENEEA, per germline. The CDR3 nucleotides read TGTGCCAGCAGCCCCCGGGACGGACAATTGAGAAGTGAAGCTTTCTCT. Translated: CASSPRDGQLRSEAFS.

Concerning this clonotype: A read error may account for a junction end that differs from germline. The V and J genes are TRBV20-1 and TRBJ2-2; D is unresolved. Germline V lookup: CDR1 DFQATT, CDR2 SNEGSKA (reference sequence). The CDR3 spans 12 residues. CDR3 DNA sequence: TGTAGTGCTGGATCGAACACTGGGGAGCTGTTTTTT. Its protein is CSAGSNTGELFF.

The table lists this clonotype with a few counts. This sequence may be a read error, since a much larger clone differs from it by one base. The chain employs TRBV20-1 and TRBJ2-2, with 7 positions matching TRBD2. The CDR3 sequence is 15 residues long. Germline CDR1 reads DFQATT; CDR2 reads SNEGSKA (reference sequence). The CDR3 bases are TGCAGTCCTAGAGACGGCGGGAGGAACACCGGGGAGCTGTTTTTT. Its translation is CSPRDGGRNTGELFF.

The chain has TRBV4-2 and TRBJ2-7; possible D gene TRBD2, 5 bases. The CDR3 covers 13 residues. The germline gives CDR1 LGHNA, CDR2 YNFKEQ. Deletions cut 10 bases from V and 3 bases from J, with 16 bases between. The CDR3: CAIRLGEIYEQYF. The DNA of the CDR3 is TGTGCCATCAGATTGGGAGAGATCTACGAGCAGTACTTC.

This clonotype occurred a few times. One end of the junction does not line up with germline, which may come from a read error. The chain combines TRBV4-3 with TRBJ2-1; TRBD2 matches 7 bases. CDR1 LGHNA and CDR2 YSLEER come from the germline V gene. The CDR3 length is 16 residues. CDR3 in amino acids: CASSQGTSGIYNEQLF. As DNA, the CDR3 is TGCGCCAGCAGCCAAGGGACTAGTGGGATTTACAATGAGCAGTTATTC.

Comment on this clonotype: A read error may produce the germline difference seen at one junction end. This chain uses TRBV20-1 with TRBJ2-7; D unclear. CDR1 is DFQATT, CDR2 SNEGSKA, per germline (reference sequence). This CDR3 comprises 15 residues. Here the CDR3 reads CSAPQARQSSYEQYF. The CDR3 region has the DNA TGCAGTGCTCCTCAAGCGAGACAAAGCTCCTACGAGCAGTACTTT.

This clonotype was detected ten times or more. The V and J genes are TRBV10-1 and TRBJ2-1, with TRBD1 identical over 8 bases. Germline V lookup: CDR1 WNHNN, CDR2 SYGVQD (reference sequence). V was pared by 7 bases and J by 5 bases, with 4 bases of the junction left unmatched. This CDR3 is 13 amino acids long. The CDR3 bases are TGCGCCAGCATGGACAGGGATAACAATGAGCAGTTCTTC. It translates to CASMDRDNNEQFF.

This chain joins TRBV6-1 and TRBJ2-3; D is uncertain. In germline, CDR1 is MNHNS, CDR2 SASEGT. This CDR3 is built from 14 residues. The V end was cut by 1 base, the J end by 7 bases, with 12 bases between. The CDR3 sequence: CASSEECRVYTQYF. The CDR3 DNA reads as TGTGCCAGCAGTGAAGAATGTCGGGTGTATACGCAGTATTTT.

Concerning this clonotype: Mismatch with germline at one junction end may stem from a read error. The V call is TRBV6-2 or TRBV6-3, the J call TRBJ2-2, with no clear D. Per germline, CDR1 MNHEY and CDR2 SVGEGT. The CDR3 length is 17 residues. CDR3: CAGSYTQQKANTGELFF. The DNA of the CDR3 is TGTGCCGGCAGTTACACCCAACAGAAGGCTAACACCGGGGAGCTGTTTTTT.

V usage is TRBV5-1 and J usage is TRBJ1-1; D is unresolved. The V end was cut by 0 bases, the J end by 7 bases, with 4 bases between. Germline V CDR1 and CDR2: SGHRS, YFSETQ. The CDR3 is made up of 11 amino acids. CDR3 in amino acids: CASSLGIEAFF. In DNA form, the CDR3 reads TGCGCCAGCAGCTTGGGAATTGAAGCTTTCTTT.

This clonotype was seen only a few times. A read error may account for a junction end that differs from germline. The chain carries TRBV12-3 or TRBV12-4 and TRBJ1-1; a weak D match, TRBD1 (6 bases). This CDR3 has 11 amino acids. The CDR3 loop reads CANSIQGRAFF. CDR3 DNA sequence: TGTGCCAACAGTATTCAGGGGAGAGCTTTCTTT.

As to this clonotype: One end of the junction does not line up with germline, which may come from a read error. The V call is TRBV6-2 or TRBV6-3, the J call TRBJ2-7; D gene unclear. The germline CDR1 and CDR2 sequences are MNHEY and SVGEGT. The CDR3 loop spans 16 amino acids. CDR3 nucleotide sequence: TGTGCCAGCAGTAGGATAGAGGCTTTCAGTTCCTACAAGCAGTACTTC. Protein product: CASSRIEAFSSYKQYF.

Remarks on this clonotype: A read error is possible here, since a much larger clone lies one base away. The V gene is TRBV6-2 or TRBV6-3, the J gene TRBJ1-1; weak D call: TRBD1 (6 bases). Germline assignment: CDR1 MNHEY and CDR2 SVGEGT. The CDR3 has 15 residues. Deletions cut 5 bases from V and 2 bases from J, with 15 bases between. CDR3 sequence: CASSNYRVINTEAFF. In DNA form, the CDR3 reads TGTGCCAGCAGTAACTACAGGGTTATTAACACTGAAGCTTTCTTT.

This chain uses TRBV11-3 with TRBJ1-3, with D uncertain. The CDR3 is 13 residues long. Per germline, CDR1 SGHNT and CDR2 YENEEA. Here the CDR3 DNA reads TGTACCATCAGCTTAGGACTGCCCAACACCATATATTTT. As protein: CTISLGLPNTIYF.